The entry below gives a single TCR beta chain sequence along with its context. The sample originates from a study of blood T cell repertoires in COVID-19. For the study at large: Specimens from acute and convalescent COVID-19 originated in the United States, Italy and Spain. From T cells, B-cell-depleted T cells, or PBMCs came the material, which was cDNA or gDNA.

Germline V gives CDR1 SEHNR, CDR2 FQNEAQ (reference sequence). With 7 bases removed from V and 1 base from J, the gap between germline ends came to 7 bases. This CDR3 contains 13 residues. How the authors handled the data: It was from reference gene primer amplification that nucleated cell counts were estimated. The assay was immunoSEQ multiplex PCR, and TCRdb's table has in-frame clones only and misses some. The V and J calls and clone size come from that table; D and trimming were worked out from the DNA. This sample has about 13,000 clones, with 85% to 90% found just once. Material: peripheral blood. This chain uses TRBV7-9 with TRBJ2-2; D ambiguous. This TCR was sampled from a human donor with active COVID-19. The donor label of this sample is uncertain. CDR3 DNA: TGTGCCAGCACTCCAGGGAACACCGGGGAGCTGTTTTTT. Translated: CASTPGNTGELFF.